The rows below give T cell receptor beta chains drawn from one sample of a study of human T cells and chemical hapten exposure. TCRdb re-called the RACE reads with MiXCR, one entry per CDR3 protein. The table lists about 360,000 distinct CDR3 sequences, 4.8% of them singletons. The sequences come from whole blood, collected in connection with sensitization to the hapten diphenylcyclopropenone (DPC). Receptor source: a woman aged 45-65 years with alopecia areata. Some clones in this sample may be carry-over from other donors' samples. CDR3s include the opening cysteine and the closing phenylalanine or tryptophan. A D gene is named only where the DNA matches it firmly. Some rows have no size entry. The others give once, few or many, or a class for an expanded clone.

clone_size d_call j_call v_call cdr3_nt cdr3_aa
few NA TRBJ1-2 TRBV27 TGTGCCAGCAGTTTATCCGTAGGGGACTGGAATGGCTACACCTTC CASSLSVGDWNGYTF
NA TRBD2 TRBJ2-7 TRBV7-2 TGTGCCAGCAGCTCGGCCGGGGGACTAGCGGCTTACGAGCAGTACTTC CASSSAGGLAAYEQYF
few TRBD2 TRBJ2-2 TRBV4-1 TGCGCCAGCAGCCAAGATCTAGCGGGATACACCGGGGAGCTGTTTTTT CASSQDLAGYTGELFF
few NA TRBJ1-1 TRBV12-5 TGTGCTAGTGGTGCCGGTCACACTGAAGCTTTCTTT CASGAGHTEAFF
NA NA TRBJ2-7 TRBV25-1 TGTGCCAGCAGTGAATATGGGCTGGGGGCCTACGAGCAGTACTTC CASSEYGLGAYEQYF
NA TRBD1 TRBJ2-1 TRBV6-2/TRBV6-3 TGTGCCAGCAGCTCCTCGGACAGGGCAAATGAGCAGTTCTTC CASSSSDRANEQFF
NA NA TRBJ1-2 TRBV6-1 TGTGCCAGCAGTGAATTGAACCGGTTGAACTATGGCTACACCTTC CASSELNRLNYGYTF
many NA TRBJ1-2 TRBV15 TGTGCCACCAGCAGAGTGGGGGTCAGGACGGATGGCTACACCTTC CATSRVGVRTDGYTF
many TRBD1 TRBJ2-2 TRBV24-1 TGTGCCACCAGTGATTCAAACTCACAGGGGCACACCGGGGAGCTGTTTTTT CATSDSNSQGHTGELFF
NA TRBD2 TRBJ2-7 TRBV27 TGTGCCAGCAGCCGCGGACTAGCGGGAGGCTACGAGCAGTACTTC CASSRGLAGGYEQYF
NA NA TRBJ1-2 TRBV7-9 TGTGCCAGCATCGCGGGTCTTCACAACCCCTTAGGCTACACCTTC CASIAGLHNPLGYTF
many TRBD1 TRBJ1-1 TRBV20-1 TGCAGTGCTGGAGTGACAGGGCATGAAGCTTTCTTT CSAGVTGHEAFF
many TRBD1 TRBJ2-3 TRBV5-1 TGCGCCAGCAGCTTGGGGGGGACAGTCTTTAGAGTCACAGATACGCAGTATTTT CASSLGGTVFRVTDTQYF
NA NA TRBJ1-1 TRBV2 TGTGCCAGCAGTGAAGTCCCCAGGACTGAAGCTTTCTTT CASSEVPRTEAFF
NA TRBD1 TRBJ1-2 TRBV13 TGTGCCAGCAGCTTCACAGGACAGGGCGGGTTCTATGGCTACACCTTC CASSFTGQGGFYGYTF
many TRBD1 TRBJ1-4 TRBV2 TGTGCCAGCAGCATTGACAGGGTCGGTAATGAAAAACTGTTTTTT CASSIDRVGNEKLFF
NA NA TRBJ1-1 TRBV4-2 TGTGCCAGCAGCCAAGATAGAGGAGAGACGACTGAAGCTTTCTTT CASSQDRGETTEAFF
many NA TRBJ1-4 TRBV27 TGTGCCAGCACTAAAGGGGGGGCTGGGGAAAAACTGTTTTTT CASTKGGAGEKLFF
many NA TRBJ2-3 TRBV27 TGTGCCAGCAGTTTAACATTTAGGGCAGATACGCAGTATTTT CASSLTFRADTQYF
NA TRBD1 TRBJ1-2 TRBV4-1 TGCGCCAGCAGCTTCTCGACAGGGGAGTATGGCTACACCTTC CASSFSTGEYGYTF
few NA TRBJ2-7 TRBV7-9 TGTGCCAGCAGCCCTGGGTGGGCCTCCTACGAGCAGTACTTC CASSPGWASYEQYF
NA TRBD2 TRBJ2-2 TRBV3-1 TGTGCCAGCAGCCTTACTGGAGCGGGAGGGCCCGCCGGGGAGCTGTTTTTT CASSLTGAGGPAGELFF
NA NA TRBJ2-1 TRBV27 TGTGCCAGCAGTTTAAATGCTTACAATGAGCAGTTCTTC CASSLNAYNEQFF
many NA TRBJ2-2 TRBV14 TGTGCCAGCAGCCCCTCGTTCCGAGATGCCGGGGAGCTGTTTTTT CASSPSFRDAGELFF
many NA TRBJ1-2 TRBV12-3/TRBV12-4 TGTGCCAGCAGTTTCACAGGGAGCTATGGCTACACCTTC CASSFTGSYGYTF
few NA TRBJ1-2 TRBV2 TGTGCCAGCAACACAGCCACCTATGGCTACACCTTC CASNTATYGYTF